One sample yielded the 9 T cell receptor beta chains listed below, sequenced in a study of blood T cell repertoires in COVID-19. Only in-frame clones appear in the TCRdb table, and some are missing; sequencing was by immunoSEQ multiplex PCR. The sample shows about 200,000 clones, roughly 86% of them seen only once. Sequenced material: PBMCs or T cells enriched from blood (not recorded which). These TCRs come from a man in his forties with acute COVID-19.

V and J are TRBV25-1 and TRBJ2-7; 9 bases align to TRBD2. The CDR3 spans 15 residues. With 8 bases clipped from V and 2 bases from J, the junction kept 10 bases outside the gene matches. Germline V gene lookup returns CDR1 MGHDK and CDR2 SYGVNS. For the CDR3, the DNA is TGTGCCAGCGGGGATGGCGGGAGGGCCCCCTACGAGCAGTACTTC. Protein sequence: CASGDGGRAPYEQYF.

The chain couples TRBV4-2 to TRBJ2-7; 7 bases line up with TRBD1. This CDR3 region has 16 residues. CDR1 and CDR2 from the germline V gene are LGHNA and YNFKEQ. Unmatched junction bases numbered 6, after V lost 0 bases and J lost 1 base. This CDR3 is CASSQDVGQKSYEQYF. The CDR3 DNA follows: TGTGCCAGCAGCCAAGATGTGGGACAGAAATCCTACGAGCAGTACTTC.

The chain is built from TRBV6-6 and TRBJ1-2; 8 positions agree with TRBD1. The trim removed 5 bases at V and 0 bases at J, leaving 11 bases unmatched. Germline V lookup: CDR1 MNHNY, CDR2 SVGAGI (reference sequence). CDR3 length: 17 residues. This chain's CDR3 is CASSLTGTGLANYGYTF. CDR3 DNA: TGTGCCAGCAGTCTTACCGGGACAGGTCTTGCTAACTATGGCTACACCTTC.

The gene calls are TRBV24-1 and TRBJ2-3; D is possibly TRBD2 (5 bases). The CDR3 has 15 residues. Germline CDR1 KGHDR, CDR2 SFDVKD. V was clipped by 1 base and J by 2 bases, with 9 bases between them. As DNA, the CDR3 is TGTGCCACCAGTGATTTAGCAGGACTCACAGATACGCAGTATTTT. This translates into CATSDLAGLTDTQYF.

The rearrangement joins TRBV19 to TRBJ2-5, with TRBD1 identical over 7 bases. In germline, CDR1 is LNHDA, CDR2 SQIVND (reference sequence). The junction had 10 bases not matched to a gene; V was cut back by 3 bases and J by 3 bases. The CDR3 consists of 16 residues. For the CDR3, the DNA is TGTGCCAGTAGTATTCGACAGGGAGACTCAAAAGAGACCCAGTACTTC. Translated, it gives CASSIRQGDSKETQYF.

This clone was counted a few times. The V gene is TRBV3-1 (or the pseudogene TRBV3-2), the J gene TRBJ1-5; no reliable D call. The germline V and J ends were trimmed by 1 base and 5 bases, with 6 bases remaining between them. Germline V CDR1 and CDR2: LGHDT, YNNKEL (reference sequence). CDR3 length equals 13 residues. As DNA, the CDR3 is TGTGCCAGCAGCCAAGGCCGGGATCAGCCCCAGCATTTT. It specifies CASSQGRDQPQHF.

This chain links TRBV5-4 with TRBJ1-1, with a tentative D call TRBD1 (6 bases). Germline V CDR1 and CDR2: SGHNT, YYREEE (reference sequence). The CDR3 totals 13 residues. The ends were cut back, 3 bases at V and 7 bases at J, with 13 bases in the middle. The DNA of the CDR3 is TGTGCCAGCAGCTCCGGACAGTTCCGTGAAGCTTTCTTT. Its translation is CASSSGQFREAFF.

V usage is TRBV7-8 and J usage is TRBJ2-5, with 7 bases identical to TRBD2. The CDR3 loop spans 17 amino acids. With 1 base clipped from V and 5 bases from J, the junction kept 13 bases outside the gene matches. From germline, CDR1 is SGHVS and CDR2 FQNEAQ. For the CDR3, the DNA is TGTGCCAGCAGCTTAGGGTACTCGCGGGAGTTAATGGAGACCCAGTACTTC. Encoded protein: CASSLGYSRELMETQYF.

In this sample, this clone turned up a few times. The rearrangement uses TRBV3-1 (or the pseudogene TRBV3-2) and TRBJ1-2; D unclear. The CDR3 is made up of 15 amino acids. Trimming removed 0 bases from V and 4 bases from J, with 12 bases in between. Germline V gene lookup returns CDR1 LGHDT and CDR2 YNNKEL (reference sequence). The CDR3 sequence: CASSQEGGLGYGYTF. CDR3 nucleotide sequence: TGTGCCAGCAGCCAAGAGGGAGGGTTGGGCTATGGCTACACCTTC.